This TCR beta chain was documented in a study of T-cell reconstitution after alpha-beta-depleted transplantation in children. Points from the study as a whole: A year had passed since transplant, and T-cell counts and diversity by then came mostly from newly produced T cells. At around two months after transplant, the alpha-beta T cells were reportedly derived from several hundred expanded clones that came from non-depleted graft cells.

TCRbeta library construction was performed incorporating unique molecular identifiers. One entry per CDR3 protein, called by TCRdb with MiXCR from the PCR reads. The sample holds roughly 100,000 distinct CDR3 sequences, around 5.9% seen once. At least ten counts were recorded for this clonotype. No antigen is known for it. CDR1 and CDR2 from the germline V gene are DFQATT and SNEGSKA (reference sequence). This CDR3 region has 11 residues. V lost 3 bases and J 6 bases, leaving 9 bases between the germline ends. The chain combines TRBV20-1 with TRBJ2-7; D remains ambiguous. Sequences were derived from PBMCs, mostly from graft donor cells, sampled 60 days after TCRalphabeta/CD19-depleted stem cell transplant. The TCR comes from a female patient aged 2-9 years who had a stem cell transplant for Fanconi anemia, so the T cells may come from the graft donor. CDR3 sequence (DNA): TGCAGTGCTAGGAGAAAAGGCGAGCAGTACTTC. Residues: CSARRKGEQYF.